The present TCR beta chain was sequenced within a study of Graves' ophthalmopathy and Graves' hyperthyroidism. Study results and limitations: A roughly 76% specificity and around 88% sensitivity were achieved by a 13-signature model that separated ophthalmopathy from stable hyperthyroidism.

This clonotype was found a few times. Its antigen is not known. Amplified TCR beta CDR3 regions were obtained using RNA transcripts as template. First-round RT-PCR used HTBI primers; second-round multiplex PCR followed. Using its own MiXCR run on the multiplex PCR reads, TCRdb lists one record per CDR3 protein. The sample lists around 400,000 distinct CDR3 sequences; around 21% were seen once. About 10 ml of fresh blood yielded the PBMCs by density gradient. The receptor was isolated from a woman under 30 with stable Graves' hyperthyroidism. Material for sequencing was peripheral blood.

The CDR3 region has the DNA TGTGCCAGTAGCCGACGACAGGGTTACACTGAAGCTTTCTTT. Translation gives CASSRRQGYTEAFF. The J gene is TRBJ1-1, the V gene TRBV19, with 7 bases fitting TRBD1. The V segment lost 6 bases and the J segment 3 bases; nucleotides outside the gene matches: 7. The CDR3 contains 14 residues. The V gene's germline CDR1 is LNHDA and CDR2 SQIVND (reference sequence).